Listed here is a single T cell receptor beta chain. Its antigen is unidentified. Libraries were prepared by immunoSEQ multiplex PCR; TCRdb keeps only in-frame clonotypes and omits some of them. In the table there are some 74,000 clones, roughly 85% of which are singletons. Germline loops: CDR1 SGHTA, CDR2 FQGTGA. CDR3 length: 14 residues. Trimming cost V 0 bases and J 5 bases, with 11 bases left between them. These data belong to a study of T cell responses to AZD1222 COVID-19 vaccine. Study-level points and caveats: Spike-specific TCR breadth and depth were elevated following two AZD1222 doses. The sample set comprised mostly white British donors with more females, and clonal diversity was possibly underestimated. The study reported that nearly half of spike-specific TCRs target unmutated variant regions.

Second-dose intervals near 4 or 12 weeks were combined. The clonotype originates from an adult who received the AZD1222 COVID-19 vaccine. This rearrangement joins TRBV7-3 to TRBJ2-7; D gene unclear. This specimen consisted of peripheral blood, obtained 28 days after the second AZD1222 dose. This chain's CDR3 is CASSLTPDLNEQYF. The CDR3 DNA sequence: TGTGCCAGCAGCTTAACTCCGGACCTTAACGAGCAGTACTTC. The variable domain in full, completed from reference TRBV7-3 and TRBJ2-7, reads GAGVSQTPSNKVTEKGKYVELRCDPISGHTALYWYRQSLGQGPEFLIYFQGTGAADDSGLPNDRFFAVRPEGSVSTLKIQRTERGDSAVYLCASSLTPDLNEQYFGPGTRLTVT.